The T cell receptor (beta chain) under discussion was sequenced for a study of blood T cell repertoires in COVID-19. This table comes from immunoSEQ multiplex PCR, and its TCRdb copy is limited to in-frame clones, with some not included. Of over 200,000 clones listed, around 85% are singletons. The V and J ends lost 0 bases and 4 bases respectively, with 9 bases between them. In germline, CDR1 is SEHNR, CDR2 FQNEAQ (reference sequence). The CDR3 length is 14 residues. The sequence derives from a woman aged 45-65 years in a cohort exposed to, infected with or recovered from COVID-19 (not recorded which). The sequenced sample consisted of PBMCs or T cells enriched from blood (not recorded which). The chain carries TRBV7-9 and TRBJ1-2; tentatively, D is TRBD1 (5 bases). CDR3 region: CASSLARATYGYTF. Written as DNA, the CDR3 is TGTGCCAGCAGCTTAGCCAGGGCGACCTATGGCTACACCTTC.